The entry below gives a single T cell receptor (beta chain) sequence along with its context. This sample was taken from a study of blood T cell repertoires in COVID-19. Study summary: Material from acute and convalescent COVID-19 was sourced from the United States, Italy and Spain. PBMCs, B-cell-depleted T cells, or T cells were the source of the cDNA or gDNA that made up the material.

Germline-derived CDR1 and CDR2 are GTSNPN and SVGIG (reference sequence). The germline V and J ends were trimmed by 3 bases and 11 bases, with 22 bases remaining between them. The CDR3 is made up of 14 amino acids. How the authors handled the data: Scientists estimated how many nucleated cells there were by amplifying reference gene primers. TCRdb's table, derived via immunoSEQ multiplex PCR, lists solely in-frame clones and lacks some. The D gene and trimming were derived from the DNA, and the V and J assignments and clone size from that table. The sample yields about 220,000 clones, around 84% seen once.

This rearrangement joins TRBV30 to TRBJ1-1; weak D call: TRBD1 (6 bases). The source material was peripheral blood. This TCR derives from a woman aged 60-75 years who had recovered from COVID-19. The CDR3 reads CAWRLTGQNLGAFF. The CDR3 DNA sequence: TGTGCCTGGAGATTGACGGGACAAAATCTGGGGGCTTTCTTT.